These 22 T cell receptor beta chains were sequenced from one sample in a study of T cell responses to AZD1222 COVID-19 vaccine. Some clones are missing from TCRdb's copy, which holds only in-frame ones; the method was immunoSEQ multiplex PCR. This sample carries 110,000 to 150,000 clones, around 89% of them seen once, and the ten largest clones take 2.5% to 3%. The sample here was peripheral blood, taken on day 0 of AZD1222 vaccination. These receptors were obtained from an adult in good health.

CDR3 residues: CASSDGLEEKLFF. Here the CDR3 DNA reads TGTGCCAGCAGCGATGGACTCGAAGAAAAACTGTTTTTT. This chain joins TRBV3-1 (or the pseudogene TRBV3-2) and TRBJ1-4; no clear D gene. The CDR3 loop spans 13 amino acids. Looked up from germline, CDR1 is LGHDT and CDR2 is YNNKEL (reference sequence). V gave up 5 bases and J gave up 8 bases, with 12 bases separating them.

The chain couples TRBV4-2 to TRBJ2-5, with a possible D match to TRBD2 (6 bases). The CDR3 runs to 14 residues. V was shortened by 1 base and J by 4 bases, with 10 bases between the two germline ends. The V gene's germline CDR1 is LGHNA and CDR2 YNFKEQ. This CDR3 reads CASSQGLGGETQYF. The CDR3 DNA sequence: TGTGCCAGCAGCCAAGGGTTGGGGGGAGAGACCCAGTACTTC.

The chain couples TRBV19 to TRBJ1-2; weak D call: TRBD1 (6 bases). V lost 3 bases to trimming and J lost 2 bases, with 7 bases between them. CDR1 and CDR2 (germline): LNHDA, SQIVND (reference sequence). The CDR3 has 13 amino acids. CDR3 loop: CASSMGGNYGYTF. The CDR3, as DNA: TGTGCCAGTAGTATGGGGGGCAACTATGGCTACACCTTC.

The sample holds one count of this clone. CDR3: CASSYSHRGGTEAFF. For the CDR3, the DNA is TGTGCCAGCAGTTACTCTCACAGAGGGGGCACTGAAGCTTTCTTT. The genes are TRBV6-5 and TRBJ1-1; D is perhaps TRBD1 (6 bases). Germline V CDR1 and CDR2: MNHEY, SVGAGI. The CDR3 is 15 amino acids. Between the trimmed V and J ends, which lost 0 bases and 4 bases, there was a span of 12 bases.

This sequence joins TRBV11-2 and TRBJ2-3, with D possibly matching TRBD2 (6 bases). Trimming pared 3 bases from V and 5 bases from J, leaving 18 bases between. Looked up from germline, CDR1 is SGHAT and CDR2 is FQNNGV. This CDR3 is 16 amino acids long. The CDR3 DNA sequence: TGTGCCAGCAGCTTGGGAGGATTCCTACGGGTAGATACGCAGTATTTT. It specifies CASSLGGFLRVDTQYF.

The chain uses TRBV9 and TRBJ2-3; D not certain. CDR1 SGDLS and CDR2 YYNGEE come from the germline V gene. The V end was cut by 0 bases, the J end by 4 bases, with 12 bases between. This CDR3 comprises 15 residues. CDR3 in amino acids: CASSVGVSHADTQYF. CDR3 nucleotides: TGTGCCAGCAGCGTAGGGGTGAGCCACGCAGATACGCAGTATTTT.

CDR3 bases: TGTGCCAGCAGCGAGCGGGCGGGAGGAACCGGGGAGCTGTTTTTT. It specifies CASSERAGGTGELFF. The chain links TRBV9 to TRBJ2-2; 8 nucleotides line up with TRBD2. V trimming: 3 bases; J trimming: 5 bases; junction bases outside the gene matches: 6. CDR3 length equals 15 residues. Per germline, CDR1 SGDLS and CDR2 YYNGEE.

Note on this clone: Compared with germline, one end of the junction differs, possibly owing to a read error. The chain uses TRBV7-8 and TRBJ2-7; D may be TRBD1 (6 bases). CDR1 and CDR2 (germline): SGHVS, FQNEAQ. The CDR3 has 17 residues. The CDR3 spells CASSLARFVGQTYGQYF. The CDR3, as DNA: TGTGCCAGCAGCTTAGCGCGATTCGTAGGACAGACTTACGGGCAGTACTTC.

The rearrangement uses TRBV28 and TRBJ1-2; the match to TRBD1 covers 9 bases. This CDR3 region has 15 residues. The ends lost 4 bases at V and 6 bases at J; junction bases unmatched: 9. The germline CDR1 and CDR2 sequences are MDHEN and SYDVKM. CDR3 protein: CASSSTGGRLNGYTF. CDR3 DNA: TGTGCCAGCAGTTCTACAGGGGGCCGGTTGAATGGCTACACCTTC.

This clone was found once. The V and J genes are TRBV6-5 and TRBJ1-3; TRBD1 might be the D (6 bases). Trimming cost V 1 base and J 4 bases, with 14 bases left between them. The CDR3 runs 16 residues. CDR1 MNHEY and CDR2 SVGAGI come from the germline V gene. CDR3 bases: TGTGCCAGCAGTTACTTGGCAGGGGCGCGCGGAAACACCATATATTTT. Its protein is CASSYLAGARGNTIYF.

The chain recombines TRBV3-1 (or the pseudogene TRBV3-2) with TRBJ2-5; possibly TRBD1 or TRBD2 for D (5 bases each). CDR3 size: 17 residues. Germline CDR1 and CDR2: LGHDT and YNNKEL (reference sequence). V lost 4 bases to trimming and J lost 2 bases, with 20 bases between them. As DNA, the CDR3 is TGTGCCAGCAGCCCAGGAAGGGGAGAGCGGTTGCAAGAGACCCAGTACTTC. Translation: CASSPGRGERLQETQYF.

The chain is built from TRBV4-2 and TRBJ1-2, with D uncertain. The germline V gene has CDR1 LGHNA and CDR2 YNFKEQ. The CDR3 extends over 13 amino acids. V shed 1 base and J shed 8 bases, with 11 bases lying between them. CDR3 protein: CASSQGDWRGYTF. For the CDR3, the DNA is TGTGCCAGCAGCCAAGGGGATTGGAGGGGCTACACCTTC.

The V and J genes are TRBV21-1 and TRBJ1-2; TRBD1, the table's D call, was not compared with the DNA. TRBV21-1 is marked as a pseudogene. CDR3 size: 14 residues. The CDR3 reads CASSKWGSSYGYTF. The CDR3 coding sequence is TGTGCCAGCAGCAAATGGGGCAGCTCTTATGGCTACACCTTC.

The genes are TRBV28 and TRBJ2-7; D is uncertain. The CDR3 consists of 13 residues. Trimming took off 3 bases at V and 0 bases at J, with 6 bases between the two ends. The germline V gene has CDR1 MDHEN and CDR2 SYDVKM. Here the CDR3 DNA reads TGTGCCAGCAGTTTCGGCCGCTCCTACGAGCAGTACTTC. This translates into CASSFGRSYEQYF. Full variable domain (missing parts from reference TRBV28 and TRBJ2-7): DVKVTQSSRYLVKRTGEKVFLECVQDMDHENMFWYRQDPGLGLRLIYFSYDVKMKEKGDIPEGYSVSREKKERFSLILESASTNQTSMYLCASSFGRSYEQYFGPGTRLTVT.

There are a few counts of this clone. J is TRBJ1-2 and V is TRBV15; TRBD1 matches at 9 bases. The CDR3 covers 13 residues. Unmatched junction bases numbered 6, after V lost 5 bases and J lost 8 bases. Germline values: CDR1 LNHNV, CDR2 YYDKDF (reference sequence). CDR3 sequence: CATSPRQGDGYTF. CDR3 DNA sequence: TGTGCCACCAGCCCTCGACAGGGGGACGGCTACACCTTC.

The chain employs TRBV4-3 and TRBJ2-1; D may correspond to TRBD1 or TRBD2 (6 bases each). Germline loops: CDR1 LGHNA, CDR2 YSLEER. The CDR3 is 17 residues long. V lost 0 bases, J lost 2 bases, and 14 bases lay in between. DNA of the CDR3: TGCGCCAGCAGCCAAGAAGGGGGGACGAACGCCTACAATGAGCAGTTCTTC. Its translation: CASSQEGGTNAYNEQFF.

This clone was detected once. This rearrangement joins TRBV3-1 (or the pseudogene TRBV3-2) to TRBJ2-1; tentative D call: TRBD2 (6 bases). CDR1 and CDR2 (germline): LGHDT, YNNKEL (reference sequence). The CDR3 runs 14 residues. V lost 4 bases and J 6 bases, leaving 13 bases between the germline ends. CDR3 in amino acids: CASSLLVGGNEQFF. The CDR3 DNA follows: TGTGCCAGCAGCCTGTTGGTGGGAGGCAATGAGCAGTTCTTC.

The chain employs TRBV20-1 and TRBJ2-1, with D tentatively TRBD1 or TRBD2 (5 bases each). V was cut by 3 bases and J by 5 bases, with 14 bases left in between. Germline V gene data show CDR1 as DFQATT and CDR2 as SNEGSKA (reference sequence). There are 14 residues in the CDR3. The CDR3 nucleotides are TGCAGTGCTAGTGTTGGGACCACAAACAATGAGCAGTTCTTC. Its protein is CSASVGTTNNEQFF.

V gene TRBV5-1 combines with J gene TRBJ1-1; D not resolved. The CDR3 contains 14 residues. CDR1 SGHRS and CDR2 YFSETQ come from the germline V gene. V lost 3 bases and J lost 1, with 10 bases in between. The CDR3 loop is CASSSSGQNTEAFF. CDR3 nucleotides: TGCGCCAGCAGCTCTTCAGGTCAGAACACTGAAGCTTTCTTT.

The J gene is TRBJ1-1, the V gene TRBV5-6, with a possible D match to TRBD1 (6 bases). Between the trimmed V and J ends, which lost 4 bases and 8 bases, there was a span of 15 bases. This CDR3 region has 13 residues. From germline, CDR1 is SGHDT and CDR2 YYEEEE. The CDR3 coding sequence is TGTGCCAGCAGCCAGGGGTTAACCTTCGAAGCTTTCTTT. As protein: CASSQGLTFEAFF.

CDR3 nucleotide sequence: TGTGCCAGCAGCTTTAATCCCCGGAGATACGAGCAGTACTTC. It encodes CASSFNPRRYEQYF. The J gene is TRBJ2-7, the V gene TRBV7-8; D gene ambiguous. This CDR3 contains 14 residues. Trimming pared 3 bases from V and 4 bases from J, leaving 13 bases between. Germline V lookup: CDR1 SGHVS, CDR2 FQNEAQ. The full variable domain, in which reference TRBV7-8 and TRBJ2-7 provide the parts outside the CDR3, is GAGVSQSPRYKVAKRGQDVALRCDPISGHVSLFWYQQALGQGPEFLTYFQNEAQLDKSGLPSDRFFAERPEGSVSTLKIQRTQQEDSAVYLCASSFNPRRYEQYFGPGTRLTVT.

This clone was picked up a small number of times. The chain combines TRBV7-9 with TRBJ2-5, with TRBD2 matching over 12 bases. The CDR3 runs to 16 residues. Germline lookup yields CDR1 SEHNR and CDR2 FQNEAQ (reference sequence). V shed 5 bases and J 5 bases; nucleotides not matched to a gene: 9. CDR3 DNA: TGTGCCAGCAGCCGACTAGCGGGAGCCTTGGGGGAGACCCAGTACTTC. Protein: CASSRLAGALGETQYF.